A selection of T cell receptor beta chains follows, all from one sample in a study of T-cell reconstitution after alpha-beta-depleted transplantation in children. TCRdb re-called the PCR reads with MiXCR, one entry per CDR3 protein. The sample shows a few hundred thousand distinct CDR3 sequences, 10% to 15% of them seen only once. Sequenced here: PBMCs, mostly from graft donor cells, sampled 360 days after TCRalphabeta/CD19-depleted stem cell transplant. All receptors derive from a male patient aged 5 to 17 who had a stem cell transplant for acute myeloid leukemia, so the T cells may come from the graft donor. The CDR3 runs from the conserved cysteine through the conserved F or W. The D gene is left open where the match is weak. Rows may omit the clone size; those that give it use once, few, many or a size class.

D | size | J | V | DNA | CDR3
. | few | TRBJ2-1 | TRBV4-3 | TGCGCCAGCAGCCAATCGCCCTTAGCGGCCTCCTACAATGAGCAGTTCTTC | CASSQSPLAASYNEQFF
. | few | TRBJ1-2 | TRBV20-1 | TGCAGTGCTGCCGGGACCGACAACTATGGCTACACCTTC | CSAAGTDNYGYTF
TRBD1 | many | TRBJ1-2 | TRBV12-3/TRBV12-4 | TGTGCCAGCAGTGATACCGGGACAGGGGGCTACTATGGCTACACCTTC | CASSDTGTGGYYGYTF
. | . | TRBJ2-3 | TRBV5-1 | TGCGCCAGCAGAAGTTTTGGGCTGGGCACAGATACGCAGTATTTT | CASRSFGLGTDTQYF
. | . | TRBJ2-7 | TRBV9 | TGTGCCAGCAGCGTAGGGTCCAGCGGGTACGAGCAGTACTTC | CASSVGSSGYEQYF
. | few | TRBJ2-1 | TRBV15 | TGTGCCACCAGCAGAGCCGTTCTAGGGGGAGGCGGGCAAAATAATGAGCAGTTCTTC | CATSRAVLGGGGQNNEQFF
. | many | TRBJ2-2 | TRBV30 | TGTGCCTGGAGTGTACACGGGACTCACACCGGGGAGCTGTTTTTT | CAWSVHGTHTGELFF
. | many | TRBJ2-3 | TRBV12-3/TRBV12-4 | TGTGCCAGCAACCCGGACTCGGGCACAGATACGCAGTATTTT | CASNPDSGTDTQYF
. | few | TRBJ2-7 | TRBV10-3 | TGTGCCATCAGTGAATCGGACAGCGCAACTTCGTACGAGCAGTACTTC | CAISESDSATSYEQYF
. | few | TRBJ2-1 | TRBV20-1 | TGCAGTGGTGGGGACTCGAAGGCTGAGCAGTTCTTC | CSGGDSKAEQFF
TRBD2 | many | TRBJ2-1 | TRBV4-1 | TGCGCCAGCAGCCAAGAAACCCGGACTAGCTCATCCTACAATGAGCAGTTCTTC | CASSQETRTSSSYNEQFF
TRBD1 | many | TRBJ2-1 | TRBV4-3 | TGCGCCAGCAGCCAAGAACCGGGACAGGGGCCAAGGGAGCAGTTCTTC | CASSQEPGQGPREQFF
. | many | TRBJ2-1 | TRBV6-1 | TGTGCCAGCGTGGGGGGCTCCTACAATGAGCAGTTCTTC | CASVGGSYNEQFF
TRBD2 | few | TRBJ2-3 | TRBV15 | TGTGCCACCAGCCCTAGCGGGAGCAGCACAGATACGCAGTATTTT | CATSPSGSSTDTQYF
. | many | TRBJ2-5 | TRBV5-1 | TGCGCCAGCAGCTTGGCCGAAGAGACCCAGTACTTC | CASSLAEETQYF
TRBD2 | . | TRBJ2-7 | TRBV7-2 | TGTGCCAGCAGCTCCCCGGGACTAGCGGACCGTTACGAGCAGTACTTC | CASSSPGLADRYEQYF
. | many | TRBJ2-2 | TRBV6-2/TRBV6-3 | TGTGCCAGCAGACTGACAGGCTTGAACACCGGGGAGCTGTTTTTT | CASRLTGLNTGELFF
TRBD1 | . | TRBJ2-3 | TRBV11-2 | TGTGCCAGCAGCTCCAGGACAGGGGGGATTAACACGCAGTATTTT | CASSSRTGGINTQYF
. | . | TRBJ2-1 | TRBV4-2 | TGTGCCAGCAGCCAAGTAATCCCGGACAATGAGCAGTTCTTC | CASSQVIPDNEQFF
TRBD2 | many | TRBJ2-3 | TRBV6-5 | TGTGCCAGCAGCCGGGGGGGAGTGACAGATACGCAGTATTTT | CASSRGGVTDTQYF
TRBD2 | many | TRBJ2-5 | TRBV2 | TGTGCCAACGAAGGACAGATAAATAACGGGACTAGCGGGAGGGGGATGGAGACCCAGTACTTC | CANEGQINNGTSGRGMETQYF
. | few | TRBJ2-1 | TRBV7-9 | TGTGCCAGCAGCGAGATTGAGCAGTTCTTC | CASSEIEQFF
. | many | TRBJ2-7 | TRBV28 | TGTGCCAGCAGTCATAGTGCCTACGAGCAGTACTTC | CASSHSAYEQYF
TRBD2 | . | TRBJ2-7 | TRBV7-9 | TGTGCCAGCAGCTGGGTAGCGGGAGGGCCTCCATTGAGCGAGCAGTACTTC | CASSWVAGGPPLSEQYF
. | many | TRBJ2-2 | TRBV5-5 | TGTGCCAGCAGCGCACGACAGCCGAACACCGGGGAGCTGTTTTTT | CASSARQPNTGELFF
. | many | TRBJ2-7 | TRBV28 | TGTGCCAGCAGCCCCGTGGGTAACCCGAGCTCCTACGAGCAGTACTTC | CASSPVGNPSSYEQYF
TRBD2 | few | TRBJ2-1 | TRBV7-3 | TGTGCCAGCAGCTTACGGCTAGCGGGAGGGCCCTCCTACAATGAGCAGTTCTTC | CASSLRLAGGPSYNEQFF
TRBD2 | few | TRBJ2-4 | TRBV6-5 | TGTGCCAGCAGTTGGACTAGTTTGACCAAAAACATTCAGTACTTC | CASSWTSLTKNIQYF
. | many | TRBJ1-4 | TRBV20-1 | TGCAGTGCTAGAGCGGGGGCGCAGGAGGGAAAACTGTTTTTT | CSARAGAQEGKLFF
TRBD2 | . | TRBJ2-1 | TRBV5-1 | TGCGCCAGGCCAACTAGCGGCTTTAAAGAGTTCTTC | CARPTSGFKEFF
. | . | TRBJ2-7 | TRBV13 | TGTGCCAGCAGCACCTGGAGGGCCGCCTACGAGCAGTACTTC | CASSTWRAAYEQYF
. | . | TRBJ2-1 | TRBV18 | TGTGCCAGCTCACCGGAGTATATAGATGAGCAGTTCTTC | CASSPEYIDEQFF
. | . | TRBJ2-5 | TRBV18 | TGTGCCAGCTCACCAATATTGAGGCCGCCCATAGAGACCCAGTACTTC | CASSPILRPPIETQYF
. | few | TRBJ1-2 | TRBV29-1 | TGCAGCGTTGATCGGCAGGGAGGGTCCTTTGGCTACACCTTC | CSVDRQGGSFGYTF
TRBD2 | many | TRBJ2-2 | TRBV2 | TGTGCCAGCAGTCGGGGACTAGCGGGATCGAACACCGGGGAGCTGTTTTTT | CASSRGLAGSNTGELFF
TRBD2 | . | TRBJ2-7 | TRBV13 | TGTGCCAGCAGCTTAGAACGGCGGGAGGAGGGCTACGAGCAGTACTTC | CASSLERREEGYEQYF
. | . | TRBJ2-3 | TRBV6-6 | TGTGCCAGCAGTTACGAAGGAGATACGCAGTATTTT | CASSYEGDTQYF
. | many | TRBJ2-2 | TRBV12-3/TRBV12-4 | TGTGCCAGCAGTCGCGGGGCCGGGGAGCTGTTTTTT | CASSRGAGELFF
TRBD2 | few | TRBJ2-3 | TRBV28 | TGTGCCAGCAGTTTGCTAGCGGGAGGTTCCTACCATACGCAGTATTTT | CASSLLAGGSYHTQYF
TRBD2 | few | TRBJ2-5 | TRBV7-8 | TGTGCCAGCAGCTTGGGACTAGCGGGACGGGGGGAAGAGACCCAGTACTTC | CASSLGLAGRGEETQYF
TRBD2 | few | TRBJ2-3 | TRBV12-3/TRBV12-4 | TGTGCCAGCAGCTTGGGACTAGAACGCACAGATACGCAGTATTTT | CASSLGLERTDTQYF
TRBD2 | . | TRBJ2-3 | TRBV6-1 | TGTGCCAGCAGACCCGCCGGGGGGAGCACAGATACGCAGTATTTT | CASRPAGGSTDTQYF
. | few | TRBJ2-7 | TRBV18 | TGTGCCAGCTCAAGGGACACAGAATTCTACGAGCAGTACTTC | CASSRDTEFYEQYF
TRBD1 | . | TRBJ2-5 | TRBV14 | TGTGCCAGCAGCCAAGAATCCTACAGGGGGAGGTGGGAGACCCAGTACTTC | CASSQESYRGRWETQYF
. | many | TRBJ1-1 | TRBV29-1 | TGCAGCACTGAGTGGGGGACTGAAGCTTTCTTT | CSTEWGTEAFF
TRBD1 | . | TRBJ2-7 | TRBV6-5 | TGTGCCACCACAGGGGGCCCCTACGAGCAGTACTTC | CATTGGPYEQYF
TRBD1 | few | TRBJ2-4 | TRBV11-2 | TGTGCCAGCAGCTTAGTCGGGACAGGGCTCTTATCCAAAAACATTCAGTACTTC | CASSLVGTGLLSKNIQYF
. | . | TRBJ2-3 | TRBV4-3 | TGCGCCAGCAGCCACCTCGGGCGGGATGCAGATACGCAGTATTTT | CASSHLGRDADTQYF
. | many | TRBJ2-7 | TRBV5-5 | TGTGCCAGCAGCTCCGAGGACGTCCGATCCTACGAGCAGTACTTC | CASSSEDVRSYEQYF
TRBD2 | . | TRBJ2-7 | TRBV7-2 | TGTGCCAGCAGCTTAGATTGGCTAGCGGGAGGCGAGCAGTACTTC | CASSLDWLAGGEQYF
TRBD1 | many | TRBJ2-7 | TRBV29-1 | TGCAGCGTTCCGGGACAGGGGGCCTACGAGCAGTACTTC | CSVPGQGAYEQYF
TRBD2 | . | TRBJ2-5 | TRBV15 | TGTGCCACCAGCACAGGACTAGCGGGAGATGGGGAGACCCAGTACTTC | CATSTGLAGDGETQYF
. | few | TRBJ2-4 | TRBV18 | TGTGCCAGCTCACCAAGGAAAGGGGAGGAAAACATTCAGTACTTC | CASSPRKGEENIQYF